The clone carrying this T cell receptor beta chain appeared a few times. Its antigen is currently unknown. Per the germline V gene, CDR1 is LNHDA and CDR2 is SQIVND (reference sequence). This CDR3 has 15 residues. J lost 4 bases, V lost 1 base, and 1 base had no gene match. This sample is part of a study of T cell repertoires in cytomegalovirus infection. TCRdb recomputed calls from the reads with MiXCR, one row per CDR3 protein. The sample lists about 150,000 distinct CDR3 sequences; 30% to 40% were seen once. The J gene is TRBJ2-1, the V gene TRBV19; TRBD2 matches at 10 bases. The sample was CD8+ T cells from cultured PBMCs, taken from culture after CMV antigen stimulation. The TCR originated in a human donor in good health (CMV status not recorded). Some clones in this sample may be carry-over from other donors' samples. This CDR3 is CASSIVLAGYNEQFF. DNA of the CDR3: TGTGCCAGTAGTATAGTACTAGCGGGGTACAATGAGCAGTTCTTC.